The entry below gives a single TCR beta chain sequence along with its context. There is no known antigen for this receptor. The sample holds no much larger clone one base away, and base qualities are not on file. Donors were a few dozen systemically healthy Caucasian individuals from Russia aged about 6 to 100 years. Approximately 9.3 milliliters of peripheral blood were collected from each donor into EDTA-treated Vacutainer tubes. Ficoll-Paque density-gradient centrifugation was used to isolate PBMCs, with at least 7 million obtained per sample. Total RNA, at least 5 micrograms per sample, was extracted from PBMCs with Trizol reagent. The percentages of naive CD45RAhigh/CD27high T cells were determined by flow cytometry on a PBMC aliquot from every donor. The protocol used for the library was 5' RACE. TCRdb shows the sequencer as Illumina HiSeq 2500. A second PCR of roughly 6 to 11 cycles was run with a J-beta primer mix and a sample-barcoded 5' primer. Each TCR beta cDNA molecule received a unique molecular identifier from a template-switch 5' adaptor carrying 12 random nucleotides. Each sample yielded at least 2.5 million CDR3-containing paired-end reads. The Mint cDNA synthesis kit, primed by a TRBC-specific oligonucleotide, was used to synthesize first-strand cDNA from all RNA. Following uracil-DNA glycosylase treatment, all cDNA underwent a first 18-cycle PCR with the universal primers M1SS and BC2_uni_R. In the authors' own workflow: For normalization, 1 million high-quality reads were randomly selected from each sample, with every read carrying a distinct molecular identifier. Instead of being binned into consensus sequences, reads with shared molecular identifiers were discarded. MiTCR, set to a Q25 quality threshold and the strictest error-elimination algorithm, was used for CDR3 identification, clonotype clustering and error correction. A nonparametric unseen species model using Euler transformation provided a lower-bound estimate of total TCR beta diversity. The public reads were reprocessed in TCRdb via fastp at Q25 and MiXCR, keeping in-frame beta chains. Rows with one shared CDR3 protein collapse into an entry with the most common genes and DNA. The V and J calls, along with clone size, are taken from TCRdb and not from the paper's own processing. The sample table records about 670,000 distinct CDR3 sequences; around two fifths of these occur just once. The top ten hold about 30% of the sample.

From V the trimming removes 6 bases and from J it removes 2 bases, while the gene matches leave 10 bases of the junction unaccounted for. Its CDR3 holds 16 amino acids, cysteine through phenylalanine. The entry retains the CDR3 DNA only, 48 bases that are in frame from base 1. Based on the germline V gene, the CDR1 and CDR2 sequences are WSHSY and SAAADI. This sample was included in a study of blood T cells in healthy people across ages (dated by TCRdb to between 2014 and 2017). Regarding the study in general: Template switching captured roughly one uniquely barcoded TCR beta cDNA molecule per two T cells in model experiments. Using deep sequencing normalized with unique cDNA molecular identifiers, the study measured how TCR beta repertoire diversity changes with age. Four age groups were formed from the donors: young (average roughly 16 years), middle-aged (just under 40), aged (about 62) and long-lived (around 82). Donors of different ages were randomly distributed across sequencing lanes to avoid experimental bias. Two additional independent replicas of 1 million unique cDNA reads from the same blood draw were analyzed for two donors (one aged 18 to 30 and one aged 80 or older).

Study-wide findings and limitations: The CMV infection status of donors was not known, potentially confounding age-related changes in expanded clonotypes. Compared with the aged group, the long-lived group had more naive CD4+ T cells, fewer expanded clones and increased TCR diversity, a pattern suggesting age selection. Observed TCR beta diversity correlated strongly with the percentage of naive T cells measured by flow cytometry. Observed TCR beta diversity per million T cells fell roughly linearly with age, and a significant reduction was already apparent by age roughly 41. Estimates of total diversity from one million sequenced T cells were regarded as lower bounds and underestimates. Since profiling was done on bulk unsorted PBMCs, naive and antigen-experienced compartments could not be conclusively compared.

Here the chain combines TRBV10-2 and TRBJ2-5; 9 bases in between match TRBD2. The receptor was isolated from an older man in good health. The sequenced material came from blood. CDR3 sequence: CASSGQTSGSQETQYF. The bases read TGCGCCAGCAGCGGCCAGACTAGCGGTTCTCAAGAGACCCAGTACTTC.